The 29 T cell receptor beta chains below all came from one sample that was sequenced in a study of T-cell reconstitution after alpha-beta-depleted transplantation in children. Library preparation (for TCRbeta) was performed with unique molecular identifiers. TCRdb used MiXCR to reprocess the PCR reads, holding one entry per CDR3 protein. Here the sample spans approximately 520,000 distinct CDR3 sequences, over 10% being singletons. The sample here was PBMCs, mostly from graft donor cells, taken 180 days after TCRalphabeta/CD19-depleted stem cell transplant. The receptors shown here come from a female patient aged 2-9 years who had a stem cell transplant for aplastic anemia, so the T cells may come from the graft donor.

The chain joins TRBV6-1 to TRBJ2-2; D unclear. The CDR3 is 16 residues long. Germline V CDR1 and CDR2: MNHNS, SASEGT. Trimming took off 5 bases at V and 1 base at J, with 14 bases between the two ends. Here the CDR3 reads CASSPYRTGNTGELFF. The CDR3 DNA sequence: TGTGCCAGCAGTCCTTACCGGACGGGGAACACCGGGGAGCTGTTTTTT.

V and J are TRBV6-5 and TRBJ2-1; a weak D match, TRBD2 (6 bases). Germline loops: CDR1 MNHEY, CDR2 SVGAGI. This CDR3 comprises 12 residues. The V end was cut by 5 bases, the J end by 10 bases, with 12 bases between. CDR3 nucleotides: TGTGCCAGCAGTCGCAACCGGGGGGAGCAGTTCTTC. This encodes CASSRNRGEQFF.

This clonotype was detected a few times. V usage is TRBV4-3 and J usage is TRBJ2-6; possible D gene TRBD1, 6 bases. The CDR3 length is 19 residues. Germline V lookup: CDR1 LGHNA, CDR2 YSLEER. Trimming stripped 1 base from V and 2 bases from J, with 18 bases between. CDR3 residues: CASSQARQGLATGANVLTF. The CDR3 nucleotides are TGCGCCAGCAGCCAAGCGAGGCAGGGGCTGGCTACTGGGGCCAACGTCCTGACTTTC.

In this sample, this clonotype turned up a few times. This chain uses TRBV18 with TRBJ2-6; D is undetermined. The CDR3 is made up of 17 amino acids. V lost 2 bases to trimming and J lost 0 bases, with 11 bases between them. Germline CDR1 is KGHSH and CDR2 is LQKENI. The CDR3 spells CASSPFTEVSGANVLTF. Here the CDR3 DNA reads TGTGCCAGCTCACCATTTACTGAAGTCTCTGGGGCCAACGTCCTGACTTTC.

J is TRBJ2-5 and V is TRBV5-1; D might be TRBD1 (5 bases). The germline CDR1 and CDR2 sequences are SGHRS and YFSETQ. This CDR3 comprises 17 residues. Deletions cut 0 bases from V and 5 bases from J, with 20 bases between. CDR3 in DNA: TGCGCCAGCAGCTTGGGGTTAACAGGCTCCTCCGGGGAGACCCAGTACTTC. Translation: CASSLGLTGSSGETQYF.

The chain links TRBV29-1 to TRBJ1-2; unclear D gene. Germline CDR1 reads SQVTM; CDR2 reads ANQGSEA. Trimming cost V 4 bases and J 6 bases, with 18 bases left between them. This CDR3 spans 14 amino acids. The CDR3 bases are TGCAGCGTTGCGTCGGCTCTCCCGGCAAATGGCTACACCTTC. Translated, it gives CSVASALPANGYTF.

The chain uses TRBV7-6 and TRBJ2-1, with a possible D match to TRBD2 (6 bases). V lost 5 bases, J lost 8 bases, and 16 bases lay in between. Germline V gives CDR1 SGHVS, CDR2 FNYEAQ. The CDR3 contains 14 residues. CDR3: CASSRRGRMDEQFF. The CDR3 DNA reads TGTGCCAGCAGCCGAAGAGGGAGGATGGATGAGCAGTTCTTC.

This clonotype was detected ten times or more. The chain links TRBV12-3 or TRBV12-4 to TRBJ2-3; weak D call: TRBD2 (6 bases). CDR3 size: 15 residues. V dropped 3 bases and J dropped 1 base, with 11 bases sitting between them. This CDR3 is CASSLYGRGTDTQYF. CDR3 DNA sequence: TGTGCCAGCAGTTTGTACGGGAGAGGCACAGATACGCAGTATTTT.

The V call is TRBV27, the J call TRBJ2-4; D may be TRBD1 or TRBD2 (5 bases each). V lost 5 bases and J lost 0, with 14 bases in between. This CDR3 region has 16 residues. The germline V gene has CDR1 MNHEY and CDR2 SMNVEV (reference sequence). The CDR3 reads CASSPPGTLAKNIQYF. The CDR3 DNA follows: TGTGCCAGCAGTCCCCCAGGGACCTTAGCCAAAAACATTCAGTACTTC.

V is TRBV12-3 or TRBV12-4 and J is TRBJ2-2, with TRBD2 matching over 7 bases. The CDR3 contains 17 residues. The junction had 10 bases not matched to a gene; V was cut back by 5 bases and J by 1 base. The DNA of the CDR3 is TGTGCCAGCAGTCTCCCCTGGGAGGGCGGGAACACCGGGGAGCTGTTTTTT. Protein product: CASSLPWEGGNTGELFF.

This clonotype showed up just a few times. A read error may account for a junction end that differs from germline. This chain links TRBV28 with TRBJ2-7; no clear D. Germline V lookup: CDR1 MDHEN, CDR2 SYDVKM. The CDR3 consists of 11 residues. This CDR3 reads CASKVSDEQYF. CDR3 sequence (DNA): TGTGCCAGCAAAGTCTCCGACGAGCAGTACTTC.

The chain joins TRBV9 to TRBJ2-7; perhaps TRBD1 as D (6 bases). Germline V gene lookup returns CDR1 SGDLS and CDR2 YYNGEE. V lost 2 bases and J 2 bases, leaving 11 bases between the germline ends. The CDR3 is 14 residues long. The CDR3 DNA reads TGTGCCAGCAGCGTGTCGGGGACAACCTACGAGCAGTACTTC. Protein product: CASSVSGTTYEQYF. Combining the CDR3 with reference TRBV9 and TRBJ2-7 gives the whole variable domain DSGVTQTPKHLITATGQRVTLRCSPRSGDLSVYWYQQSLDQGLQFLIQYYNGEERAKGNILERFSAQQFPDLHSELNLSSLELGDSALYFCASSVSGTTYEQYFGPGTRLTVT.

V is TRBV7-3 and J is TRBJ1-5; no firm D call. Germline V lookup: CDR1 SGHTA, CDR2 FQGTGA. V was pared by 2 bases and J by 6 bases, with 8 bases between. The CDR3 is 13 residues long. In nucleotides, the CDR3 is TGTGCCAGCAGCTTAGGTTTAAGTCAGCCCCAGCATTTT. Translation: CASSLGLSQPQHF.

This clonotype was seen many times. The chain recombines TRBV27 with TRBJ1-5; 7 nucleotides line up with TRBD1. This CDR3 comprises 17 residues. With 3 bases clipped from V and 4 bases from J, the junction kept 12 bases outside the gene matches. CDR1 is MNHEY and CDR2 is SMNVEV in the germline V gene (reference sequence). CDR3 in DNA: TGTGCCAGCAGTTTCCACTGGGACAGAACTATGAATCAGCCCCAGCATTTT. It codes for CASSFHWDRTMNQPQHF.

This chain links TRBV10-3 with TRBJ2-1, with TRBD2 identical over 12 bases. The CDR3 contains 15 residues. The V and J ends lost 7 bases and 0 bases, in that order; junction bases with no gene match: 1. Germline CDR1 is ENHRY and CDR2 is SYGVKD. The chain's CDR3 is CAIKLAGGSYNEQFF. For the CDR3, the DNA is TGTGCCATCAAACTAGCGGGAGGCTCCTACAATGAGCAGTTCTTC.

The chain uses TRBV7-3 and TRBJ2-3; 10 nucleotides agree with TRBD1. The CDR3 is made up of 15 amino acids. The germline V gene has CDR1 SGHTA and CDR2 FQGTGA. J was trimmed by 4 bases and V by 6 bases; bases with no gene match: 7. The CDR3 is CASSPGTGAADTQYF. CDR3 bases: TGTGCCAGCAGTCCCGGGACAGGGGCTGCAGATACGCAGTATTTT. The variable domain in full, completed from reference TRBV7-3 and TRBJ2-3, reads GAGVSQTPSNKVTEKGKYVELRCDPISGHTALYWYRQSLGQGPEFLIYFQGTGAADDSGLPNDRFFAVRPEGSVSTLKIQRTERGDSAVYLCASSPGTGAADTQYFGPGTRLTVL.

This clonotype has only a few counts. V usage is TRBV5-1 and J usage is TRBJ2-1; 7 bases are a match to TRBD2. The CDR3 has 14 residues. The V and J ends lost 7 bases and 5 bases, in that order; junction bases with no gene match: 9. Germline-derived CDR1 and CDR2 are SGHRS and YFSETQ. CDR3 bases: TGCGCCAGCTATGCCCGGGACTACGACAATGAGCAGTTCTTC. Translation: CASYARDYDNEQFF.

This chain uses TRBV6-2 or TRBV6-3 with TRBJ2-5, with D perhaps TRBD1 or TRBD2 (5 bases each). V was shortened by 9 bases and J by 3 bases, with 8 bases between the two germline ends. The CDR3 loop spans 11 amino acids. Germline loops: CDR1 MNHEY, CDR2 SVGEGT. CDR3 amino acids: CARRGEETQYF. The CDR3 nucleotides read TGTGCCAGAAGAGGGGAAGAGACCCAGTACTTC.

This clonotype was seen a few times. The chain has TRBV6-5 and TRBJ1-2; TRBD1 might be the D (6 bases). The germline CDR1 and CDR2 sequences are MNHEY and SVGAGI. This CDR3 has 13 residues. V dropped 7 bases and J dropped 0 bases, with 9 bases sitting between them. The CDR3 protein is CASKGGTNYGYTF. The CDR3 DNA follows: TGTGCCAGCAAGGGGGGCACTAACTATGGCTACACCTTC.

The chain employs TRBV20-1 and TRBJ2-7, with D maybe TRBD1 (5 bases). This CDR3 contains 14 residues. From germline, CDR1 is DFQATT and CDR2 SNEGSKA (reference sequence). Trimming took off 1 base at V and 4 bases at J, with 14 bases between the two ends. CDR3 DNA sequence: TGCAGTGCTAGAGTGCAGGGTATTGGGTACGAGCAGTACTTC. Amino acid sequence: CSARVQGIGYEQYF.

V is TRBV20-1 and J is TRBJ2-3, with TRBD2 identical over 8 bases. V trimming: 6 bases; J trimming: 4 bases; junction bases outside the gene matches: 12. In germline, CDR1 is DFQATT, CDR2 SNEGSKA (reference sequence). The CDR3 is 15 residues long. The CDR3 DNA reads as TGCAGTGCCGTGGGGGAGCGGGAGCATCCAGATACGCAGTATTTT. Its translation: CSAVGEREHPDTQYF.

A few counts support this clonotype. CDR3 sequence: CASSQIPGSYEQYF. The DNA for the CDR3 is TGCGCCAGCAGCCAGATACCGGGAAGCTACGAGCAGTACTTC. The rearrangement links TRBV4-3 to TRBJ2-7, with a possible D match to TRBD2 (5 bases). Trimming took off 3 bases at V and 3 bases at J, with 12 bases between the two ends. This CDR3 has 14 residues. From germline, CDR1 is LGHNA and CDR2 YSLEER.

This clonotype has more than one count but fewer than ten. This sequence joins TRBV14 and TRBJ1-3, with D maybe TRBD1 (6 bases). The CDR3 spans 16 residues. Trimming removed 2 bases from V and 3 bases from J, with 14 bases in between. The V gene's germline CDR1 is SGHDN and CDR2 FVKESK. CDR3 loop: CASSQPQWTVGNTIYF. The CDR3 bases are TGTGCCAGCAGCCAACCCCAGTGGACAGTTGGAAACACCATATATTTT.

This clonotype was recorded a few times. V and J are TRBV29-1 and TRBJ2-3; D may be TRBD1 (6 bases). Trimming pared 3 bases from V and 2 bases from J, leaving 9 bases between. The CDR3 spans 13 residues. In germline, CDR1 is SQVTM, CDR2 ANQGSEA. The CDR3 here is CSVEGHLTDTQYF. As DNA, the CDR3 is TGCAGCGTTGAGGGACATCTCACAGATACGCAGTATTTT.

Comments on this clonotype: A much larger clone lies one base from this, so it may be a read error. The rearrangement joins TRBV4-3 to TRBJ1-6, with D tentatively TRBD1 (6 bases). The CDR3 runs 12 residues. Germline CDR1 reads LGHNA; CDR2 reads YSLEER. The chain's CDR3 is CASCQGGTRLHF. CDR3 nucleotides: TGCGCCAGCTGCCAAGGGGGGACGCGCCTCCACTTT.

This clonotype was recorded a few times. The chain links TRBV20-1 to TRBJ2-7; D is possibly TRBD2 (5 bases). The CDR3 extends over 20 amino acids. V shed 3 bases and J shed 5 bases, with 35 bases lying between them. CDR1 and CDR2 (germline): DFQATT, SNEGSKA (reference sequence). This CDR3 reads CSASRPRESTLLERSNEQYF. The CDR3 DNA reads TGCAGTGCTAGCCGCCCCCGGGAAAGCACCCTTTTAGAACGATCGAACGAGCAGTACTTC.

This chain joins TRBV12-3 or TRBV12-4 and TRBJ1-2; TRBD1 agrees at 7 bases. The CDR3 has 13 amino acids. With 6 bases clipped from V and 3 bases from J, the junction kept 4 bases outside the gene matches. The CDR3 sequence: CASRGDRDYGYTF. In DNA, the CDR3 is TGTGCCAGCAGGGGAGACAGGGACTATGGCTACACCTTC.

This clonotype was counted only a few times. J is TRBJ1-2 and V is TRBV7-8; the match to TRBD1 covers 8 bases. V was pared by 3 bases and J by 4 bases, with 16 bases of the junction left unmatched. The CDR3 has 18 residues. From germline, CDR1 is SGHVS and CDR2 FQNEAQ. CDR3 amino acids: CASSLRGPKTDRVYGYTF. CDR3 coding DNA: TGTGCCAGCAGCTTGCGCGGCCCCAAGACGGACAGGGTCTATGGCTACACCTTC.

This clonotype was counted between two and nine times. V usage is TRBV6-6 and J usage is TRBJ1-3; possible D gene TRBD1, 5 bases. The ends were cut back, 7 bases at V and 4 bases at J, with 8 bases in the middle. Germline CDR1 is MNHNY and CDR2 is SVGAGI (reference sequence). The CDR3 spans 12 residues. CDR3 protein: CASTGGGNTIYF. CDR3 bases: TGTGCCAGCACCGGGGGAGGAAACACCATATATTTT.